These 11 T cell receptor beta chains were sequenced from one sample in a study of cytomegalovirus exposure and HLA in healthy donors (dated by TCRdb to the late 2010s). Library preparation used the immunoSEQ multiplex PCR assay. A mixture of 60 forward primers for TCR Vbeta segments and 13 reverse primers for TCR Jbeta segments was used in the multiplex PCR. In TCRdb, the immuneACCESS table is reduced to in-frame sequences with V and J assigned. These tables do not hold every clone; where another copy was compared, an unresolved V gene accounts for under half, and the others remain unexplained. This sample lists 69,000 or so clones; roughly 76% were detected once. The top ten clones comprise around 3.3% of the sample. Sequenced input: PBMCs. The receptor set was obtained from a man younger than 35 in good health and CMV-seronegative.

This clone was recorded only once. CDR3: CASRPTGDTGELFF. CDR3 bases: TGTGCCAGCAGGCCGACAGGGGACACCGGGGAGCTGTTTTTT. This chain links TRBV28 with TRBJ2-2, with TRBD1 matching over 8 bases. The CDR3 loop spans 14 amino acids. The germline V gene has CDR1 MDHEN and CDR2 SYDVKM. V gave up 6 bases and J gave up 3 bases; unmatched junction bases: 3. The entire variable domain, with the rest obtained from reference TRBV28 and TRBJ2-2, is as follows: DVKVTQSSRYLVKRTGEKVFLECVQDMDHENMFWYRQDPGLGLRLIYFSYDVKMKEKGDIPEGYSVSREKKERFSLILESASTNQTSMYLCASRPTGDTGELFFGEGSRLTVL.

The V gene is TRBV18, the J gene TRBJ1-1; no clear D. Germline-derived CDR1 and CDR2 are KGHSH and LQKENI. This CDR3 contains 13 residues. The germline V and J ends were trimmed by 3 bases and 1 base, with 6 bases remaining between them. CDR3 loop: CASSPTANTEAFF. In nucleotides, the CDR3 is TGTGCCAGCTCACCCACAGCGAACACTGAAGCTTTCTTT.

V gene TRBV19 combines with J gene TRBJ1-1; TRBD1 matches at 7 bases. The germline V gene has CDR1 LNHDA and CDR2 SQIVND (reference sequence). V lost 3 bases and J lost 4; bases outside the gene matches: 8. This CDR3 spans 15 amino acids. The CDR3 DNA reads TGTGCCAGTAGTATGGTTAGGGGGCGGGGCACTGAAGCTTTCTTT. Residues: CASSMVRGRGTEAFF.

This sequence joins TRBV7-8 and TRBJ1-2; TRBD1 matches at 7 bases. The germline CDR1 and CDR2 sequences are SGHVS and FQNEAQ. With V trimmed by 5 bases and J by 4 bases, 13 bases remained unmatched. This CDR3 spans 16 amino acids. The DNA for the CDR3 is TGTGCCAGCAGCCCTAGCCGCCGGGACAGTCCCTATGGCTACACCTTC. Protein sequence: CASSPSRRDSPYGYTF.

The chain carries TRBV27 and TRBJ2-1; the match to TRBD2 covers 9 bases. CDR1 and CDR2 (germline): MNHEY, SMNVEV (reference sequence). CDR3 size: 18 residues. V shed 5 bases and J 0 bases; nucleotides not matched to a gene: 11. DNA for the CDR3: TGTGCCAGCAGTCTTCAAGGGACTAGCCGGAGCTCCTACAATGAGCAGTTCTTC. Translation gives CASSLQGTSRSSYNEQFF.

The J gene is TRBJ2-7, the V gene TRBV2; weak D call: TRBD1 (6 bases). Germline CDR1 reads SNHLY; CDR2 reads FYNNEI. The CDR3 contains 14 residues. V lost 2 bases and J lost 6, with 14 bases in between. The CDR3 region is CASSEQGPSREQYF. DNA for the CDR3: TGTGCCAGCAGTGAACAGGGGCCGTCCCGCGAGCAGTACTTC.

The genes are TRBV6-1 and TRBJ2-2, with D perhaps matching TRBD1 (6 bases). This CDR3 is 15 amino acids long. From germline, CDR1 is MNHNS and CDR2 SASEGT. Deletions cut 4 bases from V and 7 bases from J, with 16 bases between. In nucleotides, the CDR3 is TGTGCCAGCAGTGTAGCTCAGGGGAAGGTCGGGGAGCTGTTTTTT. Translated: CASSVAQGKVGELFF.

This clone is a singleton in its sample. V is TRBV5-1 and J is TRBJ1-1; weak D call: TRBD1 (6 bases). The CDR3 has 15 residues. CDR1 and CDR2 (germline): SGHRS, YFSETQ. V gave up 4 bases and J gave up 5 bases, with 18 bases separating them. The CDR3 region is CASSRGEGRGTEAFF. As DNA, the CDR3 is TGCGCCAGCAGCCGTGGGGAGGGTAGGGGGACTGAAGCTTTCTTT.

This clone has only a few counts. The chain couples TRBV7-7 to TRBJ2-3, with a weak D call TRBD2 (6 bases). The V gene lost 5 bases and the J gene lost 5 bases, with 17 bases spanning the gap. The CDR3 consists of 15 residues. CDR1 is SSHAT, CDR2 FNYEAQ, per germline (reference sequence). The DNA for the CDR3 is TGTGCCAGCAGCATAGGAGTCGGGGGTGGAGATACGCAGTATTTT. This sequence encodes CASSIGVGGGDTQYF.

This clone was counted once. The genes are TRBV7-9 and TRBJ2-2; 7 nucleotides agree with TRBD1. After removal of 5 bases from V and 4 bases from J, the junction contained 1 base not matched to a gene. The V gene's germline CDR1 is SEHNR and CDR2 FQNEAQ (reference sequence). There are 13 residues in the CDR3. For the CDR3, the DNA is TGTGCCAGCAGCAGGGGGCCCACCGGGGAGCTGTTTTTT. Translating gives CASSRGPTGELFF.

The V and J genes are TRBV27 and TRBJ1-2; 7 bases are shared with TRBD1. There are 12 residues in the CDR3. From germline, CDR1 is MNHEY and CDR2 SMNVEV (reference sequence). The junction had 6 bases not matched to a gene; V was cut back by 8 bases and J by 6 bases. CDR3 nucleotide sequence: TGTGCCAGCCTAGACAGGGCCCATGGCTACACCTTC. It is translated as CASLDRAHGYTF.